This T cell receptor beta chain comes out of a study of identical twins (dated by TCRdb to about 2016). Notes on the research overall: The study deep-sequenced TCR alpha and beta repertoires from monozygotic twins, unrelated adults of various ages and cord blood to test whether fetal clonotypes persist. To rule out contamination, replicate twin experiments were performed at different times with different library preparation protocols. On the study overall, not on this receptor specifically: Because the same donors could not be followed over many years, conclusions were based on cross-sectional statistical analysis. A weaker excess of twin sharing was found in beta out-of-frame sequences because the signal-to-noise ratio was lowered by fewer shared sequences. Abundant cord blood beta clonotypes carried fewer insertions; young adult naive repertoires showed a weaker similar trend, while memory repertoires showed none. Compared with coincidental sharing between unrelated individuals, out-of-frame TCR alpha sequences shared between twins had an excess of sequences with low generation probability. Invariant T cells such as MAIT and iNKT could partly confound zero-insertion analyses, although diverse VJ usage argued against such confounding for most clonotypes. Recombination models systematically underestimated out-of-frame TCR alpha sharing in monozygotic twins but agreed with sharing between unrelated individuals.

This clonotype was picked up one time. The antigen this receptor binds is unknown. No base quality information exists; no much larger clone differs at one position. Libraries came from 5' RACE. Data came from an Illumina HiSeq 2000. Template switching introduced a universal primer binding site; the final cDNA contained a unique molecular identifier, enabling accurate counting of TCR cDNA molecules. First-strand cDNA for TCR alpha and beta chains was synthesized from specific primers in the conserved constant-segment region. To control for contamination, each cDNA library was double barcoded with a SMART-Mk sample barcode plus Illumina barcodes. TruSeq adapter sequences and Illumina sample barcodes were added in two successive PCR steps. The Illumina HiSeq platform was used with custom primers to sequence TCR alpha and beta cDNA libraries. The authors' analysis ran thus. Unique molecular identifiers were extracted from raw reads with MiGEC, and CDR3 positions were determined with MiXCR. For each individual, recombination models were inferred using an EM algorithm with the repgenHMM and IGoR tools. Shared clonotypes were analyzed with the tcR package in R, and sharing was normalized by the product of cloneset sizes. To study raw recombination without the effects of thymic and clonal selection, out-of-frame nonproductive sequences were analyzed. The public reads were quality trimmed at Q25 with fastp and then assembled into clones with MiXCR by TCRdb, keeping productive beta chains. Duplicate CDR3 protein sequences are folded into a single record with the most common DNA and genes. The V and J calls were not made by the authors but by TCRdb's processing. The sample records approximately 1.8 million distinct CDR3 sequences, 32% of which are singletons. The top ten clones comprise approximately 0.25% of the sample.

All donors were healthy Caucasians. The cysteine opens and the phenylalanine closes a CDR3 of 17 amino acids. Only CDR3 DNA remains: 51 bases, in frame from the first base. In the germline V gene, CDR1 corresponds to SGHVS and CDR2 to FNYEAQ. V is shortened by 2 bases, J by 0 bases, and the region joining them spans 14 bases. The sequence came from a newborn girl in good health. The chain is assembled from TRBV7-6 and TRBJ1-5, with TRBD1 as a weak D call on 5 bases. What was sequenced was cord blood. The DNA is as follows: TGTGCCAGCAGCTTACAGGGCGGGGGGTATAGCAATCAGCCCCAGCATTTT. This codes for CASSLQGGGYSNQPQHF.